One TCR beta chain is described in this entry. Its target is unknown. The library targeted TCRbeta and was prepared with unique molecular identifiers. TCRdb ran MiXCR on the PCR reads and lists one entry per CDR3 protein. The sample includes hundreds of thousands of distinct CDR3 sequences, roughly a tenth of them seen just once. This entry is derived from a study of T-cell reconstitution after alpha-beta-depleted transplantation in children. The germline gives CDR1 SEHNR, CDR2 FQNEAQ (reference sequence). Trimming cost V 5 bases and J 10 bases; bases outside gene matches: 14. There are 15 residues in the CDR3. Study results and limitations: In patients about two months after transplant, alpha-beta T cells reportedly arose from several hundred expanded graft clones.

The chain recombines TRBV7-9 with TRBJ2-1; 7 positions match TRBD2. This specimen consisted of PBMCs, obtained before TCRalphabeta/CD19-depleted stem cell transplant. This sequence was found in a child aged 2 to 10 with inherited bone marrow failure, due to receive a stem cell transplant. The CDR3 DNA sequence: TGTGCCAGCAGCCCTCAAGGACTCGCCGGGGGGGAGCAGTTCTTC. This encodes CASSPQGLAGGEQFF.